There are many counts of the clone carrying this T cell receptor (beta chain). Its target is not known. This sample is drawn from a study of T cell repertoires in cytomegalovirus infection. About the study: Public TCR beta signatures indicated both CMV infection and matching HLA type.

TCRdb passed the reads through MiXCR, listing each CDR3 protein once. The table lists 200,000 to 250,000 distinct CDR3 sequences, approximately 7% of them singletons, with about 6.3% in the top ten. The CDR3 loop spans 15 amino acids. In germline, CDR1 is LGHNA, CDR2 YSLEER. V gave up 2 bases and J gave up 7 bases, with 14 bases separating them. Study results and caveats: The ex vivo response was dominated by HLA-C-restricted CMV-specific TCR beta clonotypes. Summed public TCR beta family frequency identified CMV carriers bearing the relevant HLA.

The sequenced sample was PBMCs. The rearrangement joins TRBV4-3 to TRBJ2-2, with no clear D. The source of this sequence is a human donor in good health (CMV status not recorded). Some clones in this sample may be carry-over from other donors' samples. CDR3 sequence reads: CASSQRRFQVGELFF. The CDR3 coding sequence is TGCGCCAGCAGCCAAAGACGTTTCCAGGTCGGGGAGCTGTTTTTT.